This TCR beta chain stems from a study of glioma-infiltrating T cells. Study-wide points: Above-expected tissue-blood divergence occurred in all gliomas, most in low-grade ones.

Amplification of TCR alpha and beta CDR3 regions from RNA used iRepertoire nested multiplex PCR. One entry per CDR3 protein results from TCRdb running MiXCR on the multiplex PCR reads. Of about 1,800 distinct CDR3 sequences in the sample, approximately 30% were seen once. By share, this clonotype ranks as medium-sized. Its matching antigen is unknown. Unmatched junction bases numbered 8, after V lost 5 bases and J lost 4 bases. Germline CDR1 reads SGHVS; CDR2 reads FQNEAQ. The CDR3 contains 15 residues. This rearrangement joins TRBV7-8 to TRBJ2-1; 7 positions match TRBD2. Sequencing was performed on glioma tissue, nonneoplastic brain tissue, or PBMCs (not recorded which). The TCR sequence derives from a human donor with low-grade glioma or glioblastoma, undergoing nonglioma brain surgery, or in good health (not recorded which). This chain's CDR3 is CASSLRAAGYNEQFF. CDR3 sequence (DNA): TGTGCCAGCAGCCTCAGGGCAGCGGGGTACAATGAGCAGTTCTTC.